Sequencing of this T cell receptor beta chain was carried out in a study of glioma-infiltrating T cells. This CDR3 has 16 residues. V lost 5 bases to trimming and J lost 2 bases; unmatched junction nucleotides: 5. CDR1 MNHNS and CDR2 SASEGT come from the germline V gene. Amplification of TCR alpha and beta CDR3 regions from RNA used iRepertoire nested multiplex PCR. TCRdb re-called the multiplex PCR reads with MiXCR, one entry per CDR3 protein. The sample shows fewer than 90,000 distinct CDR3 sequences, under 30% of them seen only once. This clonotype was observed at least ten times. Sequenced material: glioma tissue, nonneoplastic brain tissue, or PBMCs (not recorded which). The chain couples TRBV6-1 to TRBJ2-3; 12 nucleotides align to TRBD2. This TCR derives from a human donor with low-grade glioma or glioblastoma, undergoing nonglioma brain surgery, or in good health (not recorded which). CDR3 sequence reads: CASSLTSGGTTDTQYF. The CDR3 DNA reads TGTGCCAGCAGTTTAACTAGCGGGGGGACCACAGATACGCAGTATTTT.